This is a list of T cell receptor beta chains from one sample in a study of blood T cells in healthy people across ages. TCRdb reanalysed the 5' RACE reads using MiXCR and keeps one entry per CDR3 protein. The sample yields about 1 million distinct CDR3 sequences, 40% to 45% seen once. Sample: blood. The receptors were gathered from a woman aged 55-75 years in good health. Each CDR3 is given with its conserved first and last residue. The order of the fields is J gene, D gene, V gene, clone size, CDR3 protein, CDR3 DNA. D genes are given only for firm matches. Not every row has a clone size; where given, it reads once, few, many or a size class.

>TRBJ2-1|TRBD2|TRBV27|.
CASSDLLAGWNEQFF
TGTGCCAGCAGTGACCTGCTAGCGGGTTGGAATGAGCAGTTCTTC
>TRBJ2-3|.|TRBV9|once
CASSVDATSTDTQYF
TGTGCCAGCAGCGTAGATGCAACTAGCACAGATACGCAGTATTTT
>TRBJ1-6|.|TRBV30|.
CAWSAGGNSPLHF
TGTGCCTGGAGTGCCGGGGGGAATTCACCCCTCCACTTT
>TRBJ1-6|TRBD1|TRBV5-1|few
CASSSTGGDSPLHF
TGCGCCAGCAGCTCCACAGGGGGCGATTCACCCCTCCACTTT
>TRBJ1-2|.|TRBV3-1|.
CASSQGTGLNYGYTF
TGTGCCAGCAGCCAAGGGACCGGCCTCAACTATGGCTACACCTTC
>TRBJ2-7|.|TRBV13|.
CASSSTLGTIEQYF
TGTGCCAGCAGCTCCACTCTCGGGACAATCGAGCAGTACTTC
>TRBJ2-7|TRBD2|TRBV6-1|.
CASSGGLAGGPISYEQYF
TGTGCCAGCAGTGGGGGACTAGCGGGAGGCCCAATCTCCTACGAGCAGTACTTC
>TRBJ2-5|.|TRBV5-1|few
CASSPGRLNDQETQYF
TGCGCCAGCAGCCCTGGGAGGTTAAACGACCAAGAGACCCAGTACTTC
>TRBJ2-1|TRBD1|TRBV24-1|.
CATSEAGTDLYNEQFF
TGTGCCACCAGTGAAGCCGGGACAGACTTATACAATGAGCAGTTCTTC
>TRBJ2-1|.|TRBV21-1|.
CASIRGVRPYNEQFF
TGTGCCAGCATCCGCGGGGTTAGACCCTACAATGAGCAGTTCTTC
>TRBJ1-2|.|TRBV25-1|.
CASSDTGHYGYTF
TGTGCCAGCAGTGATACAGGACACTATGGCTACACCTTC
>TRBJ2-1|TRBD2|TRBV2|.
CASADIGTSGYFEQFF
TGTGCCAGCGCAGACATAGGGACTAGCGGTTATTTCGAGCAGTTCTTC
>TRBJ2-7|.|TRBV18|.
CASSPLGASNYNEQYF
TGTGCCAGCTCCCCCTTGGGGGCCTCGAACTACAATGAGCAGTACTTC
>TRBJ2-7|.|TRBV14|.
CASSQSLWEQYF
TGTGCCAGCAGCCAAAGTCTCTGGGAGCAGTACTTC
>TRBJ2-1|TRBD2|TRBV20-1|.
CSARETSGRNNEQFF
TGCAGTGCTAGAGAGACTAGCGGGAGGAACAATGAGCAGTTCTTC
>TRBJ2-7|TRBD1|TRBV7-2|once
CASSTYRGYSYEQYF
TGTGCCAGCAGCACATACAGGGGTTACTCCTACGAGCAGTACTTC
>TRBJ1-1|.|TRBV5-1|.
CASSLGGRDTEAFF
TGCGCCAGCAGCTTGGGCGGCAGAGACACTGAAGCTTTCTTT
>TRBJ2-7|.|TRBV6-1|.
CASSATREQYF
TGTGCCAGCAGTGCCACCCGCGAGCAGTACTTC
>TRBJ2-7|.|TRBV7-3|.
CASSLSGGSGLSYEQYF
TGTGCCAGCAGCTTAAGTGGGGGATCGGGCTTGAGCTACGAGCAGTACTTC
>TRBJ2-4|.|TRBV20-1|few
CSAPGLGENIQYF
TGCAGTGCTCCAGGGTTAGGTGAAAACATTCAGTACTTC
>TRBJ2-3|TRBD1|TRBV7-8|.
CASTFGAGGPLTGDTQYF
TGTGCCAGCACCTTCGGGGCAGGGGGCCCCTTAACGGGAGATACGCAGTATTTT
>TRBJ2-3|TRBD2|TRBV10-3|.
CAISESAGVLADTQYF
TGTGCCATCAGTGAGTCGGCGGGAGTTCTGGCAGATACGCAGTATTTT